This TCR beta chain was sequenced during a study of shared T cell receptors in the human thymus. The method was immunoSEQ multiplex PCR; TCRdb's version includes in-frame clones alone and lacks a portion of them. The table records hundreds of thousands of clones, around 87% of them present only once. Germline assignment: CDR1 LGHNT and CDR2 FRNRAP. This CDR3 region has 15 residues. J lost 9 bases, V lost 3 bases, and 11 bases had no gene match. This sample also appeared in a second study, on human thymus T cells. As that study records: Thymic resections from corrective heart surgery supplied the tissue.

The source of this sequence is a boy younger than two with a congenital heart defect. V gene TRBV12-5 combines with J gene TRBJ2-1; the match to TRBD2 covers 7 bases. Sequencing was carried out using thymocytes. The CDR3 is CASGLAGLWLSEQFF. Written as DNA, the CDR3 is TGTGCTAGTGGTTTAGCGGGACTATGGCTCAGTGAGCAGTTCTTC.